The clone carrying this T cell receptor (beta chain) was seen only a few times. Trimming cost V 7 bases and J 5 bases, with 14 bases left between them. Germline V CDR1 and CDR2: SNHLY, FYNNEI. The CDR3 consists of 13 residues. TCRdb reanalysed the reads using MiXCR and keeps one entry per CDR3 protein. The data contain 480,000 or so distinct CDR3 sequences, about 11% of them singletons. The data are from a study of T cell repertoires in cytomegalovirus infection. Sequencing was carried out using PBMCs. The clonotype originates from a human donor in good health (CMV status not recorded). Some clones in this sample may be carry-over from other donors' samples. V and J are TRBV2 and TRBJ1-2; D is unresolved. CDR3 region: CASTSEWEYGYTF. The DNA of the CDR3 is TGTGCCAGCACCTCAGAGTGGGAGTATGGCTACACCTTC.